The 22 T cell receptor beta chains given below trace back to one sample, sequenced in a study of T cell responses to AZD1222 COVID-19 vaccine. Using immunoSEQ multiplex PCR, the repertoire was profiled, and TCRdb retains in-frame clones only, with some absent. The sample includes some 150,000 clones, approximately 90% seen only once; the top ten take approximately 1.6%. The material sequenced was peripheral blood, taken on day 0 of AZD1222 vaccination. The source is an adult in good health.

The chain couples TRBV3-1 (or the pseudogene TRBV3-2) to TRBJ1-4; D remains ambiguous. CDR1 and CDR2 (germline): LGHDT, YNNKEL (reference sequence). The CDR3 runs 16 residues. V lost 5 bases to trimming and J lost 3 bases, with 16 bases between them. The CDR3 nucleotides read TGTGCCAGCAGCTCTCTGAGTGGGTCGTCTAATGAAAAACTGTTTTTT. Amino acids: CASSSLSGSSNEKLFF.

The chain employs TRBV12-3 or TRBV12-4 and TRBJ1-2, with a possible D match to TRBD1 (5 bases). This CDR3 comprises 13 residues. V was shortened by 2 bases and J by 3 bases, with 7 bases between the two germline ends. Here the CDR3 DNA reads TGTGCCAGCAGTTTAACAGGTCACTATGGCTACACCTTC. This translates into CASSLTGHYGYTF.

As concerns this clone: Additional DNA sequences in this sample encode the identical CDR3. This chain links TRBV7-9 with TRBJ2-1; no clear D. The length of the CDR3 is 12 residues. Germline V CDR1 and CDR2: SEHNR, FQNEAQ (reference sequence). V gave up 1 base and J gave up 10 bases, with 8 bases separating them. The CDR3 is CASSLEGREQFF. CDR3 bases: TGTGCCAGCAGCTTAGAAGGTAGAGAGCAGTTCTTC.

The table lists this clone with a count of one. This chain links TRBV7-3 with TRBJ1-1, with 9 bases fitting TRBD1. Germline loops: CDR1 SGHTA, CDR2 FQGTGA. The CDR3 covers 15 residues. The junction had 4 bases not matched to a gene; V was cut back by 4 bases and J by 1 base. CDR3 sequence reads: CASSSLGQGNTEAFF. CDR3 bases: TGTGCCAGCAGCTCCCTGGGACAGGGGAACACTGAAGCTTTCTTT.

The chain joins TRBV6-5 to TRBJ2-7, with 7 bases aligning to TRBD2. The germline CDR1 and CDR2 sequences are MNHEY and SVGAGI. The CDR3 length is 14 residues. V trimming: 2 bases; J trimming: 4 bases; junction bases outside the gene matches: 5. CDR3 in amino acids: CASSYGLGRYEQYF. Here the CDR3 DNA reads TGTGCCAGCAGTTACGGGCTCGGGAGGTACGAGCAGTACTTC.

CDR3 nucleotide sequence: TGTGCCAGCAGCCTCCAACAGGGATCCTCTGGAAACACCATATATTTT. Protein: CASSLQQGSSGNTIYF. This chain connects TRBV9 to TRBJ1-3; perhaps TRBD1 as D (6 bases). The CDR3 is 16 amino acids. Germline V gives CDR1 SGDLS, CDR2 YYNGEE. Deletions cut 4 bases from V and 0 bases from J, with 14 bases between.

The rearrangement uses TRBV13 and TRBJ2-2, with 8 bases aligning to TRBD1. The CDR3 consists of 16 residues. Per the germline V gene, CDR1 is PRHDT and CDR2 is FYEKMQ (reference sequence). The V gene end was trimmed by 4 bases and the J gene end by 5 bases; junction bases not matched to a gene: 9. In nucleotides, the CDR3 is TGTGCCAGCAGCTCCCTTGACAGGGGATATACCGGGGAGCTGTTTTTT. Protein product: CASSSLDRGYTGELFF.

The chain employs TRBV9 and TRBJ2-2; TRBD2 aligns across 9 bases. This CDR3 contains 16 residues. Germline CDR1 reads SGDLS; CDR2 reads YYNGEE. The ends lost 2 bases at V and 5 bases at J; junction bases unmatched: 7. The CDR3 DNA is TGTGCCAGCAGCGTTGGGGCGGGAGGGTTGACCGGGGAGCTGTTTTTT. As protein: CASSVGAGGLTGELFF.

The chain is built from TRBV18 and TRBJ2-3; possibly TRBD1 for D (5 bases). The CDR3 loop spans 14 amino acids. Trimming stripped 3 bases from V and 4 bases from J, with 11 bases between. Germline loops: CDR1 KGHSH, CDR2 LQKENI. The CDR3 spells CASSPLQGPDTQYF. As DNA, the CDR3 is TGTGCCAGCTCACCGTTGCAGGGCCCAGATACGCAGTATTTT.

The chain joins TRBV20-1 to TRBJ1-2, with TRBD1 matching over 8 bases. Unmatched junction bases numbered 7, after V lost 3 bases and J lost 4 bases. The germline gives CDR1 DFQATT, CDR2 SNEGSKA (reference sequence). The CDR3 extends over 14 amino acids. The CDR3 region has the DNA TGCAGTGCTAGTGACACAGGGGGTATCTATGGCTACACCTTC. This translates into CSASDTGGIYGYTF.

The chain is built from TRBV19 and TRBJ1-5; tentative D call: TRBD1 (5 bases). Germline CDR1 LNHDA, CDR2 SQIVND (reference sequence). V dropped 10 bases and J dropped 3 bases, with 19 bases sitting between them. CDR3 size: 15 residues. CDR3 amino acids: CATNDSGGSNQPQHF. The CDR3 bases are TGTGCCACCAACGACAGCGGTGGATCCAATCAGCCCCAGCATTTT.

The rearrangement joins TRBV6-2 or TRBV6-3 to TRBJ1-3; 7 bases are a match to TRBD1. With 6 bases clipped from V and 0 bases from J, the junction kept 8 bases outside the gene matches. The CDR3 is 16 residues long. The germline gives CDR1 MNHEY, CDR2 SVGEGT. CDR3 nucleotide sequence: TGTGCCAGCAGCACCCTGGACAGGTTCTCTGGAAACACCATATATTTT. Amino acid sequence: CASSTLDRFSGNTIYF.

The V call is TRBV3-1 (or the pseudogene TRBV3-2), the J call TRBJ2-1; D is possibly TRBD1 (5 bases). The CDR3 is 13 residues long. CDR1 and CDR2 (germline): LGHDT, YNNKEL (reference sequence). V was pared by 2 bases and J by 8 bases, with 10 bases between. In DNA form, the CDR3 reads TGTGCCAGCAGCCAAACAGACAGCCATGAGCAGTTCTTC. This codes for CASSQTDSHEQFF.

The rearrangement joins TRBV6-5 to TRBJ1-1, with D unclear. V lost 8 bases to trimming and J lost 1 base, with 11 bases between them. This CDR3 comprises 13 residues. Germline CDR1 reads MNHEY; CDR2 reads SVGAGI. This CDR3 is CASQSLGNTEAFF. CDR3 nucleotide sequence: TGTGCCAGCCAATCTTTAGGGAACACTGAAGCTTTCTTT.

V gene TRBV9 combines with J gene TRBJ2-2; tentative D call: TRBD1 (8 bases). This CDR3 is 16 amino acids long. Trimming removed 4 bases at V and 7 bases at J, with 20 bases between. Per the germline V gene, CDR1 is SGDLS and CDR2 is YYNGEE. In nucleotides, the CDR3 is TGTGCCAGCAGCCCAACAGGGGGAGGGCCTGGCGGGGAGCTGTTTTTT. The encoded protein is CASSPTGGGPGGELFF.

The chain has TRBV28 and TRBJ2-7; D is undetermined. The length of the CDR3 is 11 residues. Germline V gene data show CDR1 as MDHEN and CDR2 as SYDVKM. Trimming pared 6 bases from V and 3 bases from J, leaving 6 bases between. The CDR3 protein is CASRTYYEQYF. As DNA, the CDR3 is TGTGCCAGCAGAACCTACTACGAGCAGTACTTC.

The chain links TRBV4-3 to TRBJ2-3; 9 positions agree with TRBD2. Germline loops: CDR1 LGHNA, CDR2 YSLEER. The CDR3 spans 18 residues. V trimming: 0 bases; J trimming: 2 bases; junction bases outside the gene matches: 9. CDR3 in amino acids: CASSQDLAGLAYTDTQYF. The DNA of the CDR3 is TGCGCCAGCAGCCAAGACCTAGCGGGACTGGCCTACACAGATACGCAGTATTTT.

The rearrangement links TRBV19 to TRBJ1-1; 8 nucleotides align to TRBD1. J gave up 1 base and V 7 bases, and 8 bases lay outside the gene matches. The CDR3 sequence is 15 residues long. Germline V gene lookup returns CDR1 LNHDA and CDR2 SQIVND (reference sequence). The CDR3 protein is CASNRGGMENTEAFF. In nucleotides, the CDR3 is TGTGCCAGTAACAGGGGGGGCATGGAGAACACTGAAGCTTTCTTT.

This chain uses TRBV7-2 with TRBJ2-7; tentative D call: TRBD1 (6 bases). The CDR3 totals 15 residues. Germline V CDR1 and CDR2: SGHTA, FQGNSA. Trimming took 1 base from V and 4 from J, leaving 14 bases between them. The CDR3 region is CASSLVGAGFYEQYF. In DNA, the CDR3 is TGTGCCAGCAGCTTAGTGGGGGCCGGTTTTTACGAGCAGTACTTC.

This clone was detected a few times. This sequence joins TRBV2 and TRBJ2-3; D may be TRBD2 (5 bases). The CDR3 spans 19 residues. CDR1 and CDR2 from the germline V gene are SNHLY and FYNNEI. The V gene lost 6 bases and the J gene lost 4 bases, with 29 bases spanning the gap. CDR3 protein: CASRKREVKNLVISDTQYF. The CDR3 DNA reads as TGTGCCAGCAGGAAGAGGGAAGTGAAAAATCTCGTTATTTCAGATACGCAGTATTTT.

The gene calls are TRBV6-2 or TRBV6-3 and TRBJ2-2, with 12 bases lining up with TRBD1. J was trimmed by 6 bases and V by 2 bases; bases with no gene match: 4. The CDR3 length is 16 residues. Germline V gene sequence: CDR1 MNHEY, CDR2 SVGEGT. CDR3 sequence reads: CASSYEGQGAPGELFF. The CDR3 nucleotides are TGTGCCAGCAGTTACGAGGGACAGGGGGCCCCCGGGGAGCTGTTTTTT.

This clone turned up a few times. The CDR3 sequence is CASSYGGLKNTEAFF. The CDR3 region has the DNA TGTGCCAGCAGTTACGGGGGACTCAAGAACACTGAAGCTTTCTTT. This chain uses TRBV6-5 with TRBJ1-1, with D perhaps matching TRBD1 (5 bases). Germline CDR1 reads MNHEY; CDR2 reads SVGAGI. V lost 2 bases, J lost 1 base, and 11 bases lay in between. CDR3 length: 15 amino acids.